This TCR beta chain stems from a study of cytomegalovirus exposure and HLA in healthy donors. Study findings and constraints: Rarity held for most TCR sequences, but there were some public TCRs that occurred in many donors. The listing of roughly 160 TCR beta chains classed them as cytomegalovirus-associated.

Assay used: immunoSEQ multiplex PCR; TCRdb lists only in-frame clones, some missing. The table lists some 78,000 clones, 90% to 96% of them singletons, with around 1.6% in the top ten. About this clone itself: Its matching antigen is unknown.

The germline V gene has CDR1 MNHEY and CDR2 SVGAGI. The CDR3 has 14 residues. V gave up 5 bases and J gave up 5 bases; unmatched junction bases: 8. The sequenced sample was PBMCs. J is TRBJ1-2 and V is TRBV6-5; 7 bases match TRBD1. The TCR was taken from a man in his late teens or twenties in good health and CMV-seropositive. CDR3 DNA sequence: TGTGCCAGCAGTCCCTCGTCCAGGGGGTATGGCTACACCTTC. It is translated as CASSPSSRGYGYTF.